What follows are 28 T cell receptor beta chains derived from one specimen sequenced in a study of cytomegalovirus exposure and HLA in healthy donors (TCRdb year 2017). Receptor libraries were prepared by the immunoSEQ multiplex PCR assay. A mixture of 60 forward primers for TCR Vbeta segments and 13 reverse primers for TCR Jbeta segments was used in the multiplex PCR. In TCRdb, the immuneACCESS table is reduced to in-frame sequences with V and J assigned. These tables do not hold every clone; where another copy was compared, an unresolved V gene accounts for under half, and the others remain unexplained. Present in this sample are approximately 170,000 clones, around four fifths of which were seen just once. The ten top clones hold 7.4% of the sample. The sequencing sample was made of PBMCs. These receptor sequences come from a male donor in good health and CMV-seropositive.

The CDR3 here is CSALAGQGGEKLFF. The DNA for the CDR3 is TGCAGCGCCTTGGCAGGACAGGGTGGTGAAAAACTGTTTTTT. V usage is TRBV29-1 and J usage is TRBJ1-4; TRBD1 matches 8 bases. The CDR3 is 14 amino acids. Germline V lookup: CDR1 SQVTM, CDR2 ANQGSEA. V gave up 7 bases and J gave up 7 bases; unmatched junction bases: 11. Full variable domain (missing parts from reference TRBV29-1 and TRBJ1-4): SAVISQKPSRDICQRGTSLTIQCQVDSQVTMMFWYRQQPGQSLTLIATANQGSEATYESGFVIDKFPISRPNLTFSTLTVSNMSPEDSSIYLCSALAGQGGEKLFFGSGTQLSVL.

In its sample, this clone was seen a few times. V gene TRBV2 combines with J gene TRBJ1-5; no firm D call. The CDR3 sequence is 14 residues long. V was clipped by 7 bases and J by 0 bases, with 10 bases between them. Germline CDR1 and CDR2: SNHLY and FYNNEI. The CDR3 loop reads CASKAGDSNQPQHF. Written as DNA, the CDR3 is TGTGCCAGCAAAGCGGGAGATAGCAATCAGCCCCAGCATTTT.

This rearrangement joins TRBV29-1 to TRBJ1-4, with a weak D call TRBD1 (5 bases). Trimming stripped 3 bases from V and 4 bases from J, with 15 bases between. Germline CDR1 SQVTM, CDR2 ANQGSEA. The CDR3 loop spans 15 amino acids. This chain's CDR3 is CSVEGGRLFNEKLFF. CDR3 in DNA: TGCAGCGTTGAGGGGGGACGTCTTTTTAATGAAAAACTGTTTTTT.

CDR3 in amino acids: CASSFDRGLGYTF. Here the CDR3 DNA reads TGTGCCAGCAGTTTTGACAGGGGGCTCGGCTACACCTTC. The rearrangement uses TRBV6-5 and TRBJ1-2; 10 nucleotides line up with TRBD1. The CDR3 is 13 amino acids. Germline loops: CDR1 MNHEY, CDR2 SVGAGI. J gave up 8 bases and V 4 bases, and 4 bases lay outside the gene matches.

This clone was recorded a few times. The CDR3 DNA reads as TGTGCCAGCAGTGACCCTCAGGGCAGTCAAGAGACCCAGTACTTC. This codes for CASSDPQGSQETQYF. The chain is built from TRBV2 and TRBJ2-5; possible D gene TRBD1, 5 bases. This CDR3 is built from 15 residues. Trimming took 3 bases from V and 2 from J, leaving 13 bases between them. Per germline, CDR1 SNHLY and CDR2 FYNNEI.

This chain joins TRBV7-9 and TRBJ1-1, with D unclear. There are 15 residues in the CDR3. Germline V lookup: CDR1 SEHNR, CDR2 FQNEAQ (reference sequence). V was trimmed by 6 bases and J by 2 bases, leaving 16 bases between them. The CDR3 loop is CASRPKERVNTEAFF. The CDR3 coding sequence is TGTGCCAGCAGACCGAAGGAGAGGGTAAACACTGAAGCTTTCTTT.

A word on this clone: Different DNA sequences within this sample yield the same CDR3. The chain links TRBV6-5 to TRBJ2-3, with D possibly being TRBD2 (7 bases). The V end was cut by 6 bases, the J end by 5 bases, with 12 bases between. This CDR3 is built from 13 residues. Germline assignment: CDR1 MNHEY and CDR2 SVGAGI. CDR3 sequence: CASRAGAGDTQYF. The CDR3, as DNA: TGTGCCAGCAGGGCGGGGGCGGGAGATACGCAGTATTTT.

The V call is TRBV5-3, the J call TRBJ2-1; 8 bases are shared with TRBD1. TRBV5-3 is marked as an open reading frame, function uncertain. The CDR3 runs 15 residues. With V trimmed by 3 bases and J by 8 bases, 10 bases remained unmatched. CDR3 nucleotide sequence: TGTGCCAGAAGCTACAGACAGGGGCCTGAGGATGAGCAGTTCTTC. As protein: CARSYRQGPEDEQFF.

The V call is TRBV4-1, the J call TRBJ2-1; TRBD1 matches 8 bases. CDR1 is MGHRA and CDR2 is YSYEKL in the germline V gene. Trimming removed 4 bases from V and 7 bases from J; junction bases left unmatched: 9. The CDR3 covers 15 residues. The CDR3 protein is CASSPEVRGLNEQFF. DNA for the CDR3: TGCGCCAGCAGCCCGGAGGTCAGGGGGCTTAATGAGCAGTTCTTC.

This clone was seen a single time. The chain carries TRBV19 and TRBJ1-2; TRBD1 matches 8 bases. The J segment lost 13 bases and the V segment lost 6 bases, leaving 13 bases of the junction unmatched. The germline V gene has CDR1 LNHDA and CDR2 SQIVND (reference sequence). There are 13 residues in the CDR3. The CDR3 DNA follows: TGTGCCAGTAGGGCTGGACAGGGCGACTCTGGCACCTTC. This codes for CASRAGQGDSGTF.

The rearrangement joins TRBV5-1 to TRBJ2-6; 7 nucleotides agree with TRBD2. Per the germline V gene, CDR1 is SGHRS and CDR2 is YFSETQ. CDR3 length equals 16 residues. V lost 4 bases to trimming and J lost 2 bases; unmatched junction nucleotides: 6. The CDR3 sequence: CASSRSGVAGANVLTF. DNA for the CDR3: TGCGCCAGCAGCAGAAGCGGGGTTGCTGGGGCCAACGTCCTGACTTTC.

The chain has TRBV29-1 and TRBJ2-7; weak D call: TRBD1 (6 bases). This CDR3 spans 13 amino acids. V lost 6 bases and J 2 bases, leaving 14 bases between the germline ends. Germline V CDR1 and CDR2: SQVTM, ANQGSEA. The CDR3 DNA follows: TGCAGCGTACAGACAGGTTCGGCCTACGAGCAGTACTTC. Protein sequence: CSVQTGSAYEQYF.

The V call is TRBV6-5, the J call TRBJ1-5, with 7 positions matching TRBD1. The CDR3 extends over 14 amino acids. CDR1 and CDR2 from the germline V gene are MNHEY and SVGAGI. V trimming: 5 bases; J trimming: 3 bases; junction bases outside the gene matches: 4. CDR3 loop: CASSRGTVNQPQHF. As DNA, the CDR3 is TGTGCCAGCAGTCGCGGGACAGTCAATCAGCCCCAGCATTTT.

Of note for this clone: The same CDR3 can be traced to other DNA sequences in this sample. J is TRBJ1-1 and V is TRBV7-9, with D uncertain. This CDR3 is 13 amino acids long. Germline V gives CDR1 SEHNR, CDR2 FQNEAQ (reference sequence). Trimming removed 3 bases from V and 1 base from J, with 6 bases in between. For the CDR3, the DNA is TGTGCCAGCAGCTTGAGTGGGAACACTGAAGCTTTCTTT. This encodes CASSLSGNTEAFF.

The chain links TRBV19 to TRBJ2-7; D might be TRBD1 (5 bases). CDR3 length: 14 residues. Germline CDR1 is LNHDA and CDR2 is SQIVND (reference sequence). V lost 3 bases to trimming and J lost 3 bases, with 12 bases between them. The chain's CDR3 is CASSMYTGHYEQYF. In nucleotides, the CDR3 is TGTGCCAGTAGTATGTACACCGGACACTACGAGCAGTACTTC. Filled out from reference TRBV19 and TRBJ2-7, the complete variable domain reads DGGITQSPKYLFRKEGQNVTLSCEQNLNHDAMYWYRQDPGQGLRLIYYSQIVNDFQKGDIAEGYSVSREKKESFPLTVTSAQKNPTAFYLCASSMYTGHYEQYFGPGTRLTVT.

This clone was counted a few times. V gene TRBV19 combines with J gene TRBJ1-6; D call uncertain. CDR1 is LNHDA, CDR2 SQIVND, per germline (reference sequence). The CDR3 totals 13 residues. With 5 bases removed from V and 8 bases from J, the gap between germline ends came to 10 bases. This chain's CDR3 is CASSLTVDSPLHF. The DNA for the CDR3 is TGTGCCAGTAGTTTGACTGTGGATTCACCCCTCCACTTT.

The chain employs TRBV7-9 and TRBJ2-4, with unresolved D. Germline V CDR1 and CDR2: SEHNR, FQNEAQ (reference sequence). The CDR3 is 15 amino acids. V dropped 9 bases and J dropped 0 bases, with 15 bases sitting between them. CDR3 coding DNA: TGTGCCAGTCTAGAAGGTCTACTAGCCAAAAACATTCAGTACTTC. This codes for CASLEGLLAKNIQYF.

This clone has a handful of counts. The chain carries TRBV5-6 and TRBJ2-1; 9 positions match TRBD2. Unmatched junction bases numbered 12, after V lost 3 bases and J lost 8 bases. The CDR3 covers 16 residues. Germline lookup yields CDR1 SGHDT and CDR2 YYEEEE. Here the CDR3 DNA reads TGTGCCAGCAGCTCACCCCGAGCGGGGGGCGGGGATGAGCAGTTCTTC. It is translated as CASSSPRAGGGDEQFF.

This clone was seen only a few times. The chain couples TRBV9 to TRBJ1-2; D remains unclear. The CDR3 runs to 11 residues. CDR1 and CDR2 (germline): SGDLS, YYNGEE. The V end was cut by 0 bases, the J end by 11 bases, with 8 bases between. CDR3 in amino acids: CASSVGARYTF. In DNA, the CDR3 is TGTGCCAGCAGCGTAGGGGCCAGGTACACCTTC.

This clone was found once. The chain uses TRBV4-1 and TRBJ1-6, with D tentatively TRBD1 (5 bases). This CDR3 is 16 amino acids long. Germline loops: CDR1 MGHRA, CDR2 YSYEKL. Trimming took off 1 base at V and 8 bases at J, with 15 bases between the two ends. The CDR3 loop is CASSQGPGVIDSPLHF. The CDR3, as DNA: TGCGCCAGCAGCCAAGGGCCGGGGGTCATCGATTCACCCCTCCACTTT.

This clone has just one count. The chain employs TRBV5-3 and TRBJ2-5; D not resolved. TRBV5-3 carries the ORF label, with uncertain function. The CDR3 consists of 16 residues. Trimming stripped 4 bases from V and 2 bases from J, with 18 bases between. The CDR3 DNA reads TGTGCCAGAAGCATCTCTAAGAAGGAGCCTCAAGAGACCCAGTACTTC. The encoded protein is CARSISKKEPQETQYF.

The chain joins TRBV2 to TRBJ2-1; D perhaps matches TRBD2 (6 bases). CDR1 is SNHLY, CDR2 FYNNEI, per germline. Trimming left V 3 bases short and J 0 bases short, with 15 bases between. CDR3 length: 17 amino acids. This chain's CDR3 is CASSDPGDWSSYNEQFF. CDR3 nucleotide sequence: TGTGCCAGCAGTGACCCCGGGGACTGGAGCTCCTACAATGAGCAGTTCTTC.

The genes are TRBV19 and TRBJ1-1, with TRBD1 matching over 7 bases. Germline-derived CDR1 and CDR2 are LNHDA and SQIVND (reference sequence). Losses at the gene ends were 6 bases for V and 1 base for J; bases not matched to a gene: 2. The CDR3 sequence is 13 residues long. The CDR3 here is CASSQGGNTEAFF. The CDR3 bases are TGTGCCAGTAGCCAGGGGGGGAACACTGAAGCTTTCTTT. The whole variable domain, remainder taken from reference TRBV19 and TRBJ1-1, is DGGITQSPKYLFRKEGQNVTLSCEQNLNHDAMYWYRQDPGQGLRLIYYSQIVNDFQKGDIAEGYSVSREKKESFPLTVTSAQKNPTAFYLCASSQGGNTEAFFGQGTRLTVV.

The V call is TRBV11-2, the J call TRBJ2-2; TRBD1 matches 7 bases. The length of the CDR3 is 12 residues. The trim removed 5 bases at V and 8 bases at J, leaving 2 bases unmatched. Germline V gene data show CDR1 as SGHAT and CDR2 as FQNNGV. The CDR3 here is CASSDRVGELFF. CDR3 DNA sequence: TGTGCCAGCAGCGACAGGGTTGGGGAGCTGTTTTTT.

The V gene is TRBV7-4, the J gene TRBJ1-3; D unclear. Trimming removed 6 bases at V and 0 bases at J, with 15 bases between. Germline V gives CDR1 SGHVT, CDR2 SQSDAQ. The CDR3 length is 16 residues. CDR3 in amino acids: CASRPPGGRSGNTIYF. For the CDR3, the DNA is TGTGCCAGCAGACCCCCTGGAGGCCGCTCTGGAAACACCATATATTTT. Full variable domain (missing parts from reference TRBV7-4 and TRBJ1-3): GAGVSQSPRYKVAKRGRDVALRCDSISGHVTLYWYRQTLGQGSEVLTYSQSDAQRDKSGRPSGRFSAERPERSVSTLKIQRTEQGDSAVYLCASRPPGGRSGNTIYFGEGSWLTVV.

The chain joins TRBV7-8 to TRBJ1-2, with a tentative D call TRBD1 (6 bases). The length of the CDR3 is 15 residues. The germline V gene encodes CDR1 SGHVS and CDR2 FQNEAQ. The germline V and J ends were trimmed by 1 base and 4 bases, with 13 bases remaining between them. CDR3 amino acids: CASSLVPDRSYGYTF. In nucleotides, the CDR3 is TGTGCCAGCAGCTTAGTGCCTGACAGGTCCTATGGCTACACCTTC.

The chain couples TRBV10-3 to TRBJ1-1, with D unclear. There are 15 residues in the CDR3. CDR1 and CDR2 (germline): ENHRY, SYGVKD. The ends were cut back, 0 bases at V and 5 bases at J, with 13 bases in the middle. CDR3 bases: TGTGCCATCAGTGAGTCGATTACGGGAGGGACTGAAGCTTTCTTT. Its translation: CAISESITGGTEAFF.

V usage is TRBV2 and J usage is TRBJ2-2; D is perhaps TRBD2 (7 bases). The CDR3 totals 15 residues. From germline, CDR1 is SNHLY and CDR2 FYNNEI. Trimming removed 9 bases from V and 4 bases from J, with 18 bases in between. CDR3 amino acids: CASRSGGGGTGELFF. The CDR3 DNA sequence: TGTGCCAGTCGGTCTGGGGGCGGGGGCACCGGGGAGCTGTTTTTT.